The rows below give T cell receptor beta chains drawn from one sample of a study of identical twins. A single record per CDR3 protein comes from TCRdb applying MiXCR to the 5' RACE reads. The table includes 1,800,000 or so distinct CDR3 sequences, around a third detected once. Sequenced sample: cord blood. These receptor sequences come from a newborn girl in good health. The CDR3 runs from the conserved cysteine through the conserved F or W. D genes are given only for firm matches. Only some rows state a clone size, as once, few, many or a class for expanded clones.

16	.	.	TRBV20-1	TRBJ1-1	TGCAGTGCTAGAGCGGCCATCAATGCTCCGAACACTGAAGCTTTCTTT	CSARAAINAPNTEAFF
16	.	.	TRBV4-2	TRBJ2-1	TGTGCCAGCAGCCGCCCCGTAGGTGTTGGTAGGGAGACCCAGTTCTTC	CASSRPVGVGRETQFF
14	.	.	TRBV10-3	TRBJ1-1	TGTGCCATTAACTTGGGACCCATGAACACTGAAGCTTTCTTT	CAINLGPMNTEAFF
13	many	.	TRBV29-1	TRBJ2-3	TGCAGCGTTGAAGGTGCTAGCGCAGATACGCAGTATTTT	CSVEGASADTQYF
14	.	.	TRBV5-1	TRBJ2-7	TGCGCCAGCAGCTTGGACCACCCCCGCTACGAGCAGTACTTC	CASSLDHPRYEQYF
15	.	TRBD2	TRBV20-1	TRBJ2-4	TGCAGTGCTGGGACTAGCGGATATCATCAGAACATTCAGTACTTC	CSAGTSGYHQNIQYF
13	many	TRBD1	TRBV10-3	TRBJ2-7	TGTGCCGTATCCGGGACAGGGTTCTACGAGCAGTACTTC	CAVSGTGFYEQYF
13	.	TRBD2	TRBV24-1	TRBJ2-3	TGTGCCGCCGGGGGGGGTCCGGGGGATACGCAGTATTTT	CAAGGGPGDTQYF
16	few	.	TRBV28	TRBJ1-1	TGTGCCAGCAGTTTATACCCGGACAGAGCAAACACTGAAGCTTTCTTT	CASSLYPDRANTEAFF
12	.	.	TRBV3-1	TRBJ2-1	TGTGCCAGCAGCTGGACTATAAATGAGCAGTTCTTC	CASSWTINEQFF
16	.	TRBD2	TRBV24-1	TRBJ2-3	TGTGCCACCAGTGATGTTGCGGGGACTAGTGCAGATACGCAGTATTTT	CATSDVAGTSADTQYF